These 30 T cell receptor beta chains came from one sample sequenced in a study of T-cell reconstitution after alpha-beta-depleted transplantation in children. Unique molecular identifiers featured in how the TCRbeta library was prepared. TCRdb called the PCR reads again in MiXCR, with one record for every CDR3 protein. The sample contains about 370,000 distinct CDR3 sequences, around 21% of which appear only once. Specimen: PBMCs from the stem cell graft donor, collected from the stem cell graft. All receptors come from a human donor who donated a stem cell graft to a child with acute myeloid leukemia.

There are a few counts of this clonotype. The V call is TRBV4-2, the J call TRBJ1-6; D is possibly TRBD1 (5 bases). The CDR3 has 16 amino acids. V shed 0 bases and J shed 4 bases, with 10 bases lying between them. CDR1 and CDR2 from the germline V gene are LGHNA and YNFKEQ. The CDR3 spells CASSQDWGSYNSPLHF. CDR3 sequence (DNA): TGTGCCAGCAGCCAAGATTGGGGGAGTTATAATTCACCCCTCCACTTT.

This chain links TRBV11-2 with TRBJ2-7, with 7 bases identical to TRBD2. Losses at the gene ends were 9 bases for V and 3 bases for J; bases not matched to a gene: 5. CDR3 length equals 12 residues. Germline V gene sequence: CDR1 SGHAT, CDR2 FQNNGV. The CDR3 DNA follows: TGTGCCAGTGCGGGAGATGTCTACGAGCAGTACTTC. Translation gives CASAGDVYEQYF.

This clonotype was seen at least ten times. The DNA of the CDR3 is TGTGCCAGCAGCTTGTCCCTAACTAGCGGCCCTAGGAATGAGCAGTTCTTC. Translation gives CASSLSLTSGPRNEQFF. The chain couples TRBV7-7 to TRBJ2-1, with 8 bases identical to TRBD2. Germline loops: CDR1 SSHAT, CDR2 FNYEAQ (reference sequence). The CDR3 length is 17 residues. V shed 3 bases and J 7 bases; nucleotides not matched to a gene: 14.

This clonotype was seen many times. The chain couples TRBV29-1 to TRBJ2-3; D might be TRBD1 (6 bases). V was shortened by 6 bases and J by 1 base, with 14 bases between the two germline ends. Looked up from germline, CDR1 is SQVTM and CDR2 is ANQGSEA. This CDR3 comprises 14 residues. CDR3 sequence: CSVTPGVRTDTQYF. The CDR3 DNA sequence: TGCAGCGTGACGCCAGGGGTTCGCACAGATACGCAGTATTTT.

The chain joins TRBV29-1 to TRBJ1-1, with 7 bases that match TRBD1. The CDR3 runs 13 residues. The trim removed 3 bases at V and 5 bases at J, leaving 6 bases unmatched. CDR1 and CDR2 from the germline V gene are SQVTM and ANQGSEA. In DNA form, the CDR3 reads TGCAGCGTTGACGGTCAGGGGGGTACTGAAGCTTTCTTT. Amino acid sequence: CSVDGQGGTEAFF.

This clonotype turned up a few times. This chain joins TRBV20-1 and TRBJ2-7; 15 nucleotides agree with TRBD2. Per the germline V gene, CDR1 is DFQATT and CDR2 is SNEGSKA (reference sequence). The CDR3 is made up of 17 amino acids. V lost 6 bases, J lost 3 bases, and 12 bases stayed unmatched. This CDR3 reads CSARTSGRGRVGYEQYF. The DNA of the CDR3 is TGCAGTGCCCGGACTAGCGGGAGGGGTCGAGTAGGCTACGAGCAGTACTTC.

This clonotype was detected ten times or more. The chain recombines TRBV7-9 with TRBJ2-7; the D is unclear. The CDR3 spans 17 residues. The V end lost 1 base, the J end lost 2 bases, and 18 bases lay between the germline ends. CDR1 and CDR2 (germline): SEHNR, FQNEAQ (reference sequence). The CDR3 bases are TGTGCCAGCAGCTTAGTCCCAATAGGGAATTTAGCCTACGAGCAGTACTTC. Translation: CASSLVPIGNLAYEQYF.

This clonotype showed up just a few times. The gene calls are TRBV5-1 and TRBJ2-5; unclear D gene. Between the trimmed V and J ends, which lost 4 bases and 3 bases, there was a span of 7 bases. The length of the CDR3 is 12 residues. Per germline, CDR1 SGHRS and CDR2 YFSETQ. Here the CDR3 reads CASSVGEETQYF. CDR3 DNA sequence: TGCGCCAGCAGCGTGGGCGAAGAGACCCAGTACTTC.

The V call is TRBV5-1, the J call TRBJ2-3; 9 bases map to TRBD2. This CDR3 has 17 amino acids. After removal of 4 bases from V and 0 bases from J, the junction contained 9 bases not matched to a gene. The germline V gene has CDR1 SGHRS and CDR2 YFSETQ. The CDR3 spells CASSHTSGPTSTDTQYF. Written as DNA, the CDR3 is TGCGCCAGCAGCCACACTAGCGGGCCAACTAGCACAGATACGCAGTATTTT.

This clonotype was found a few times. The chain uses TRBV4-1 and TRBJ2-2; 9 positions match TRBD2. Germline V lookup: CDR1 MGHRA, CDR2 YSYEKL. Germline trimming cut 4 bases from V and 4 bases from J; bases unmatched to any gene: 4. CDR3 length: 15 amino acids. The CDR3 here is CASSPQREATGELFF. In DNA, the CDR3 is TGCGCCAGCAGCCCTCAGCGGGAGGCCACCGGGGAGCTGTTTTTT.

The sample holds a few counts of this clonotype. V usage is TRBV28 and J usage is TRBJ2-3; TRBD1 matches 11 bases. CDR1 and CDR2 from the germline V gene are MDHEN and SYDVKM. J was trimmed by 3 bases and V by 4 bases; bases with no gene match: 6. This CDR3 region has 16 residues. CDR3 in DNA: TGTGCCAGCAGTTCTCCCGGACAGGGGGCAACAGATACGCAGTATTTT. Translation gives CASSSPGQGATDTQYF.

There are a few counts of this clonotype. CDR3 DNA sequence: TGTGCCAGCAGTTACCCCGGACAGAACTATGGCTACACCTTC. Amino acids: CASSYPGQNYGYTF. This chain connects TRBV6-5 to TRBJ1-2, with D possibly being TRBD1 (6 bases). Germline CDR1 MNHEY, CDR2 SVGAGI. The CDR3 runs to 14 residues. V lost 2 bases and J lost 2, with 9 bases in between.

The V and J genes are TRBV12-3 or TRBV12-4 and TRBJ2-7, with unresolved D. The CDR3 spans 14 residues. Trimming pared 3 bases from V and 2 bases from J, leaving 11 bases between. The CDR3 coding sequence is TGTGCCAGCAGTTTCGGTAGCAGGACCTACGAGCAGTACTTC. Encoded protein: CASSFGSRTYEQYF.

This clonotype was found a few times. V gene TRBV3-1 combines with J gene TRBJ2-7, with D maybe TRBD1 (6 bases). The CDR3 has 13 amino acids. Trimming shortened V by 1 base and J by 6 bases, and 10 bases separated the two germline ends. CDR1 and CDR2 (germline): LGHDT, YNNKEL (reference sequence). In nucleotides, the CDR3 is TGTGCCAGCAGCCAAGGGACAGCCCGCGAGCAGTACTTC. Translating it yields CASSQGTAREQYF.

V gene TRBV4-2 combines with J gene TRBJ2-7, with 9 nucleotides matching TRBD2. The CDR3 has 18 residues. The germline gives CDR1 LGHNA, CDR2 YNFKEQ. V shed 4 bases, J shed 0 bases, and the junction held 13 bases outside the gene matches. The DNA of the CDR3 is TGTGCCAGCAGCCGCGAGACCTTTAGCGGGGGCAGCTCCTACGAGCAGTACTTC. The encoded protein is CASSRETFSGGSSYEQYF.

V usage is TRBV28 and J usage is TRBJ2-1, with TRBD2 matching over 12 bases. The CDR3 sequence is 15 residues long. Germline trimming cut 6 bases from V and 4 bases from J; bases unmatched to any gene: 4. CDR1 is MDHEN and CDR2 is SYDVKM in the germline V gene. DNA for the CDR3: TGTGCCAGCAGGCCGACTAGCGGGAGATACAATGAGCAGTTCTTC. Translated: CASRPTSGRYNEQFF.

This clonotype came up many times. The chain has TRBV6-5 and TRBJ1-2; TRBD1 aligns across 7 bases. Trimming took 6 bases from V and 3 from J; bases not matched to a gene: 4. The CDR3 length is 13 residues. Germline lookup yields CDR1 MNHEY and CDR2 SVGAGI. The CDR3 DNA is TGTGCCAGCAGCCCAACAGGGGACTATGGCTACACCTTC. Translating gives CASSPTGDYGYTF.

This clonotype was found many times. This chain uses TRBV7-6 with TRBJ1-3, with D perhaps matching TRBD1 (5 bases). Germline V gene data show CDR1 as SGHVS and CDR2 as FNYEAQ. Trimming took off 6 bases at V and 8 bases at J, with 17 bases between the two ends. This CDR3 has 14 amino acids. CDR3 protein: CASSSTGARDTIYF. The CDR3 nucleotides are TGTGCCAGCAGTTCCACCGGGGCCCGGGACACCATATATTTT.

This clonotype showed up just a few times. CDR3 amino acids: CASSTGYNSPLHF. The CDR3 coding sequence is TGTGCCAGCAGTACAGGGTATAATTCACCCCTCCACTTT. The chain carries TRBV12-3 or TRBV12-4 and TRBJ1-6; maybe TRBD1 (6 bases). Trimming removed 5 bases at V and 4 bases at J, with 6 bases between. CDR3 length equals 13 residues.

The V and J genes are TRBV5-1 and TRBJ2-1; 10 nucleotides line up with TRBD2. After removal of 4 bases from V and 5 bases from J, the junction contained 6 bases not matched to a gene. The CDR3 spans 15 residues. CDR1 is SGHRS, CDR2 YFSETQ, per germline. CDR3 DNA sequence: TGCGCCAGCAGCCCTACTAGCGGGATAAACAATGAGCAGTTCTTC. Protein sequence: CASSPTSGINNEQFF. Full variable domain (remainder filled in from reference TRBV5-1 and TRBJ2-1): KAGVTQTPRYLIKTRGQQVTLSCSPISGHRSVSWYQQTPGQGLQFLFEYFSETQRNKGNFPGRFSGRQFSNSRSEMNVSTLELGDSALYLCASSPTSGINNEQFFGPGTRLTVL.

This clonotype was found many times. The chain has TRBV6-6 and TRBJ2-1; D might be TRBD1 (6 bases). Germline V gene lookup returns CDR1 MNHNY and CDR2 SVGAGI (reference sequence). Trimming took off 6 bases at V and 5 bases at J, with 8 bases between the two ends. This CDR3 contains 12 residues. As DNA, the CDR3 is TGTGCCAGCAGCTGGACAGACAATGAGCAGTTCTTC. Translation: CASSWTDNEQFF.

The J gene is TRBJ2-7, the V gene TRBV24-1; TRBD1 is a possible D gene (5 bases). The V gene's germline CDR1 is KGHDR and CDR2 SFDVKD. V was clipped by 4 bases and J by 3 bases, with 18 bases between them. The CDR3 totals 16 residues. Written as DNA, the CDR3 is TGTGCCACCAGTGACCCCGGGCAGGTAGGGGACTACGAGCAGTACTTC. This encodes CATSDPGQVGDYEQYF.

The gene calls are TRBV6-5 and TRBJ2-7; 9 bases fit TRBD1. Per the germline V gene, CDR1 is MNHEY and CDR2 is SVGAGI. This CDR3 has 18 amino acids. V was pared by 2 bases and J by 0 bases, with 11 bases of the junction left unmatched. The CDR3, as DNA: TGTGCCAGCAGTTACCGACGGCCGGGACAGGGAAGCTCCTACGAGCAGTACTTC. Its translation: CASSYRRPGQGSSYEQYF.

Ten or more counts support this clonotype. The V call is TRBV12-3 or TRBV12-4, the J call TRBJ2-1; 11 positions match TRBD2. After removal of 3 bases from V and 7 bases from J, the junction contained 5 bases not matched to a gene. The CDR3 totals 15 residues. Written as DNA, the CDR3 is TGTGCCAGCAGTTTTAGGTCTAGCGGGAGGAATGAGCAGTTCTTC. Its translation: CASSFRSSGRNEQFF.

This chain joins TRBV29-1 and TRBJ1-4, with D possibly matching TRBD1 (5 bases). The CDR3 is 12 residues long. CDR1 and CDR2 (germline): SQVTM, ANQGSEA. Trimming cost V 4 bases and J 7 bases, with 10 bases left between them. The CDR3 DNA is TGCAGCGTTGGTGGGGCGGGTGAAAAACTGTTTTTT. Protein product: CSVGGAGEKLFF.

This clonotype was detected ten times or more. The chain couples TRBV12-3 or TRBV12-4 to TRBJ1-3, with D possibly matching TRBD1 (6 bases). The CDR3 consists of 14 residues. V was clipped by 5 bases and J by 4 bases, with 12 bases between them. CDR3 bases: TGTGCCAGCAGTCACCGAGGGGGGGGAAACACCATATATTTT. It yields the protein CASSHRGGGNTIYF.

This clonotype was counted only a few times. The genes are TRBV7-3 and TRBJ2-1, with 8 positions matching TRBD2. The germline CDR1 and CDR2 sequences are SGHTA and FQGTGA. The CDR3 length is 16 residues. V shed 4 bases, J shed 4 bases, and the junction held 9 bases outside the gene matches. The CDR3 DNA reads as TGTGCCAGCAGCTCGGATACTTTAGCGGGATACAATGAGCAGTTCTTC. Protein product: CASSSDTLAGYNEQFF.

This clonotype was observed many times. This chain links TRBV12-3 or TRBV12-4 with TRBJ2-3; TRBD2 matches at 8 bases. Losses at the gene ends were 1 base for V and 6 bases for J; bases not matched to a gene: 3. This CDR3 has 14 amino acids. The CDR3 DNA follows: TGTGCCAGCAGTTTAGAGCGGGAGTATGATACGCAGTATTTT. Translating it yields CASSLEREYDTQYF.

In its sample, this clonotype was seen a few times. The rearrangement joins TRBV12-3 or TRBV12-4 to TRBJ2-1; 8 bases are a match to TRBD2. With 6 bases clipped from V and 6 bases from J, the junction kept 10 bases outside the gene matches. The CDR3 consists of 15 residues. In DNA form, the CDR3 reads TGTGCCAGCAGAGACTCGGGAGGGCCTGTCAATGAGCAGTTCTTC. Amino acids: CASRDSGGPVNEQFF.

This clonotype was seen at least ten times. This rearrangement joins TRBV12-3 or TRBV12-4 to TRBJ2-3; D gene ambiguous. The CDR3 length is 14 residues. Trimming shortened V by 7 bases and J by 0 bases, and 11 bases separated the two germline ends. The CDR3: CASTIMTSTDTQYF. The CDR3 coding sequence is TGTGCCAGCACCATTATGACTAGCACAGATACGCAGTATTTT.